Listed below are T cell receptor beta chains from one sample, sequenced in a study of blood T cells in healthy people across ages. TCRdb analysed the 5' RACE reads with MiXCR anew, one entry per CDR3 protein. The data show some 920,000 distinct CDR3 sequences, 51% seen once. Sequenced input: blood. These receptors were collected from a woman aged 55-69 years in good health. CDR3s include the opening cysteine and the closing phenylalanine or tryptophan. Fields, in order: V gene, clone size, D gene, J gene, CDR3 DNA, CDR3 protein. The D gene is left open where the match is weak. Expanded clones are given a class, and other clones once, few, many or no size at all.

TRBV13	.	.	TRBJ2-7	TGTGCCAGCAGCTCCCCCCGTGGAAGATGGGCGTACGAGCAGTACTTC	CASSSPRGRWAYEQYF
TRBV28	once	TRBD1	TRBJ2-5	TGTGCCAGCAGTTTATGGGGTCAGGGGGTTCTGGAAGAACGTGGGTACGTGCAGTACTTC	CASSLWGQGVLEERGYVQYF
TRBV5-1	few	.	TRBJ2-1	TGCGCCAGCAGTCAGGGTTTTTATGAGCAGTTCTTC	CASSQGFYEQFF
TRBV25-1	.	.	TRBJ2-5	TGTGCCAGCAGTGATCTGGGTAGAGAGACCCAGTACTTC	CASSDLGRETQYF
TRBV15	.	.	TRBJ2-1	TGTGCCACCAGCGTCTATCCGGGACATTCCTTCTACAATGAGCAGTTCTTC	CATSVYPGHSFYNEQFF
TRBV5-1	.	.	TRBJ1-2	TGCGCCAGCAGCTTGATAAGCGACCCGGGGGGAAGAAACTATGGCTACACCTTC	CASSLISDPGGRNYGYTF
TRBV20-1	.	TRBD1	TRBJ2-1	TGCAGTGGTCTCCCGGGGGACAGGGGATACAATGAGCAGTTCTTC	CSGLPGDRGYNEQFF
TRBV3-1	.	.	TRBJ2-3	TGTGCCAGCAGCCCCCCGACGGCGGGATTCGGGAATACGCAGTATTTT	CASSPPTAGFGNTQYF
TRBV11-2	.	.	TRBJ2-3	TGTGCCAGCAGCAAAGGGGGTTGGGAGGACACGCAGTATTTT	CASSKGGWEDTQYF
TRBV9	.	.	TRBJ1-4	TGTGCCAGCAGCGTAGAAGGGAGGGGTCGCAATGAAAAACTGTTTTTT	CASSVEGRGRNEKLFF
TRBV5-8	.	TRBD1	TRBJ2-6	TGTGCCAGCAGCATGACAGGGGCTGGGGCCAACGTCCTGACTTTC	CASSMTGAGANVLTF
TRBV7-6	.	.	TRBJ1-2	TGTGCCAGCAGCCCCCGTAGTCCTAACTATGGCTACACCTTC	CASSPRSPNYGYTF
TRBV10-2	few	TRBD2	TRBJ2-7	TGCGCCAGCAGGTACGCGGGAGTAGACGGTGGCGAGCAGTACTTC	CASRYAGVDGGEQYF
TRBV5-5	.	.	TRBJ2-1	TGTGCCAGCAGCTTGGTTCTTAGCGGACCACTCAATGAGCAGTTCTTC	CASSLVLSGPLNEQFF
TRBV11-3	.	TRBD2	TRBJ2-3	TGTGCCAGCAGCTCAGGACTAGCGGAGCACACAGATACGCAGTATTTT	CASSSGLAEHTDTQYF
TRBV20-1	.	.	TRBJ2-7	TGCAGTGCTAGAGCCCTACCGCCTAGACGGACGACCTACGAGCAGTACTTC	CSARALPPRRTTYEQYF
TRBV10-3	.	TRBD2	TRBJ2-3	TGTGCCACCGACCTAGCGGGGGGCCAAAGAGATACGCAGTATTTT	CATDLAGGQRDTQYF
TRBV27	.	.	TRBJ1-6	TGTGCCAGCAGTTTAACCGGCAGAAGAGATTCACCCCTCCACTTT	CASSLTGRRDSPLHF
TRBV4-1	.	TRBD1	TRBJ1-5	TGCGCCAGCAGCCAATTGGGACAGGGGGGGGATCAGCCCCAGCATTTT	CASSQLGQGGDQPQHF
TRBV7-2	.	.	TRBJ2-1	TGTGCCAGCAGCTCCATCCCCATCCAAGGGACCCAGTTCTTC	CASSSIPIQGTQFF
TRBV7-2	few	TRBD1	TRBJ1-5	TGTGCCAGCAGCTTATCCTCCGGGACAGGGGCGGGTAATCAGCCCCAGCATTTT	CASSLSSGTGAGNQPQHF
TRBV10-3	few	.	TRBJ1-5	TGTGCCATCAGTGACAATCAGGGGCCCAATCAGCCCCAGCATTTT	CAISDNQGPNQPQHF
TRBV7-2	few	.	TRBJ2-3	TGTGCCACCAACGCTTGGGGTTCCCCCACAGATACGCAGTATTTT	CATNAWGSPTDTQYF
TRBV20-1	.	TRBD1	TRBJ1-6	TGCAGTGCTATAGGACAGGGGGCGCCGGGCCGTAATTCACCCCTCCACTTT	CSAIGQGAPGRNSPLHF
TRBV7-9	many	TRBD2	TRBJ2-4	TGTGCCAGCAGCCCCCGGGCCGTGGGGGGGAACATTCAGTACTTC	CASSPRAVGGNIQYF
TRBV6-6	.	TRBD2	TRBJ2-1	TGTGCCAGCAGTTCTGCGCGGGAGAACCATGAGCAGTTCTTC	CASSSARENHEQFF
TRBV14	.	TRBD2	TRBJ2-7	TGTGCCAGCAGCCACTTACTAGCGGGAGGCGAGCAGTACTTC	CASSHLLAGGEQYF
TRBV4-2	.	.	TRBJ2-7	TGTGCCAGCAGCCAAGGGGTTGGGGGTTACACCTACGAGCAGTACTTC	CASSQGVGGYTYEQYF
TRBV20-1	.	TRBD2	TRBJ2-3	TGCAGTGCTGCCGGGACTACTAGAGATACGCAGTATTTT	CSAAGTTRDTQYF
TRBV12-3/TRBV12-4	.	.	TRBJ1-2	TGTGCCAGCAACAGGAACACGGCTCGGGGCGGCTACACCTTC	CASNRNTARGGYTF
TRBV29-1	few	TRBD1	TRBJ2-7	TGCAGCGGCCAGGGGGTCCGGGAGCAGTACTTC	CSGQGVREQYF
TRBV20-1	.	.	TRBJ2-2	TGCAGTGCTAGACCGACAGGAATATCCGGGGAGCTGTTTTTT	CSARPTGISGELFF